This T cell receptor (beta chain) was found in a study of T cells in Graves' hyperthyroidism and ophthalmopathy. Study-wide findings and caveats: Among clonotypes expanded in thyroid above 0.001, most were also found in blood.

The CDR3 is 16 residues long. This clonotype was detected only a few times. The antigen is not known. Sequence at one end of the junction differs from germline and may be a read error. Under 3 months was the duration of disease in ophthalmopathy patients, who also had a Clinical Activity Score of at least 3 and a NOSPECS grade of at least 4. From RNA transcripts, TCR beta CDR3 regions were amplified. First-round RT-PCR with HTBI primers amplified the TCR CDR3 region. TCRdb independently ran MiXCR on the multiplex PCR reads; one entry per CDR3 protein. The table has about 640,000 distinct CDR3 sequences, 13% to 15% seen once.

Material for sequencing was blood. This TCR derives from a woman aged 45-65 years with Graves' ophthalmopathy. This rearrangement joins TRBV12-3 or TRBV12-4 to TRBJ2-1, with TRBD2 as a possible D gene (6 bases). As DNA, the CDR3 is TGTGCCAGCAGTGAACTAGCTTCATTCGGAAAGAATGAGCAGCTCTTC. Protein sequence: CASSELASFGKNEQLF.